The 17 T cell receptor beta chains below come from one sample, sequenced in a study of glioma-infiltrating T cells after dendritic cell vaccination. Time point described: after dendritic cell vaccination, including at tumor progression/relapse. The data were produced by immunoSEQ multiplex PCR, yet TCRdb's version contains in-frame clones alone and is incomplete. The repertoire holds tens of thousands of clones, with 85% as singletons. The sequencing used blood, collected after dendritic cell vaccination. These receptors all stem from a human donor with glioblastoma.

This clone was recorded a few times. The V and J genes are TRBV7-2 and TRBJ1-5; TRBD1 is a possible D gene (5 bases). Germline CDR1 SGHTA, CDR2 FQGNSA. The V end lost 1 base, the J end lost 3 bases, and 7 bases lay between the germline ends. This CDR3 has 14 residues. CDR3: CASSLVQVNQPQHF. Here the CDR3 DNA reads TGTGCCAGCAGCTTAGTACAGGTCAATCAGCCCCAGCATTTT. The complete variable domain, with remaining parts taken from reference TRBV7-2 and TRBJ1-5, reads GAGVSQSPSNKVTEKGKDVELRCDPISGHTALYWYRQSLGQGLEFLIYFQGNSAPDKSGLPSDRFSAERTGGSVSTLTIQRTQQEDSAVYLCASSLVQVNQPQHFGDGTRLSIL.

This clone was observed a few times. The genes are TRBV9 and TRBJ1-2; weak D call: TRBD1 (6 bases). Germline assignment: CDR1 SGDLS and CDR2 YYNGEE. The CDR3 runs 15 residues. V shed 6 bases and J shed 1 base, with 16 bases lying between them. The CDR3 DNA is TGTGCCAGCAATAGGGGGGGAGGGGATAACTATGGCTACACCTTC. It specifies CASNRGGGDNYGYTF.

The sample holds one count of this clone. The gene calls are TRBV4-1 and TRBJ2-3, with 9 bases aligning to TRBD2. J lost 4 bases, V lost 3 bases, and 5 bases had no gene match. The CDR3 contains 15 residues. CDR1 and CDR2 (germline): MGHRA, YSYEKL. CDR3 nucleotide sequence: TGCGCCAGCAGCCAGGAAGCGGGAGGACCAGATACGCAGTATTTT. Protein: CASSQEAGGPDTQYF.

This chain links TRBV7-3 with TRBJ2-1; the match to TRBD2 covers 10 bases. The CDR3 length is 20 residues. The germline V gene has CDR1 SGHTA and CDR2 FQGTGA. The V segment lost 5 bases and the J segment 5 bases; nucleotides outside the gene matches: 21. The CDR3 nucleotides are TGTGCCAGCAGCCTCCTCCCCCTAGCGGGAGTGCCCGGAAGCCACAATGAGCAGTTCTTC. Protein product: CASSLLPLAGVPGSHNEQFF. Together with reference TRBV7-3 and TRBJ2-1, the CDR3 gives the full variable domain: GAGVSQTPSNKVTEKGKYVELRCDPISGHTALYWYRQSLGQGPEFLIYFQGTGAADDSGLPNDRFFAVRPEGSVSTLKIQRTERGDSAVYLCASSLLPLAGVPGSHNEQFFGPGTRLTVL.

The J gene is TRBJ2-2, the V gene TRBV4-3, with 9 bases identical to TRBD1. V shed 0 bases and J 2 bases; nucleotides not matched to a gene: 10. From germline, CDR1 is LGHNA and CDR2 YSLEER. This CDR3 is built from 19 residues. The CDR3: CASSQDPMDRGPNTGELFF. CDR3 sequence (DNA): TGCGCCAGCAGCCAAGATCCCATGGACAGGGGTCCTAACACCGGGGAGCTGTTTTTT.

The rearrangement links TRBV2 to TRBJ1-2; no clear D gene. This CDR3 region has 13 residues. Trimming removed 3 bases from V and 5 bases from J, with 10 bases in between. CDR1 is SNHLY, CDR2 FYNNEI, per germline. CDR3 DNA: TGTGCCAGCAGTGAGGCAGGTGGTTATGGCTACACCTTC. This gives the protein CASSEAGGYGYTF.

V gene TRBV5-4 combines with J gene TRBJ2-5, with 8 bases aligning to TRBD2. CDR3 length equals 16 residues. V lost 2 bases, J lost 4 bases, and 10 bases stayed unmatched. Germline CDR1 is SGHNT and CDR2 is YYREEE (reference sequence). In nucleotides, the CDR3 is TGTGCCAGCAGCTTAAGTCGGGGGGGCCGGGGAGAGACCCAGTACTTC. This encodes CASSLSRGGRGETQYF.

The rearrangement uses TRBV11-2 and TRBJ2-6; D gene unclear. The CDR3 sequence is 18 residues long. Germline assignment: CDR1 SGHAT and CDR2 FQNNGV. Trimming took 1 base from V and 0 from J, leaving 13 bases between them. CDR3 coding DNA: TGTGCCAGCAGCTTAGTTTTCGGAGCCCTCTCTGGGGCCAACGTCCTGACTTTC. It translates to CASSLVFGALSGANVLTF.

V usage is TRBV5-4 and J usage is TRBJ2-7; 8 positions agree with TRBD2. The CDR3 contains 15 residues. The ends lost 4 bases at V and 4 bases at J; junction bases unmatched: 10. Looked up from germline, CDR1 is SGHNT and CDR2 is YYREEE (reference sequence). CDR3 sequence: CASSPYGGEGYEQYF. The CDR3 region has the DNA TGTGCCAGCAGCCCATACGGGGGGGAAGGATACGAGCAGTACTTC.

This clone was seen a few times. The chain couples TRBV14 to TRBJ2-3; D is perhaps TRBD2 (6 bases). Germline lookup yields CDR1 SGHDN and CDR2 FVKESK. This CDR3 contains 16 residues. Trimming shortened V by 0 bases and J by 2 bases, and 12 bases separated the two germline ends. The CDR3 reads CASSQDLRGPTDTQYF. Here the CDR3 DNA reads TGTGCCAGCAGCCAAGATCTGCGGGGCCCCACAGATACGCAGTATTTT.

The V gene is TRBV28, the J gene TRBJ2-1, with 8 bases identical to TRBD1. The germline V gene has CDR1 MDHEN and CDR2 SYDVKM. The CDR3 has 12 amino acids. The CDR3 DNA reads TGTGGTAGCAGGGGGCTTGGGGATGAGCAGTTCTTC. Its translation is CGSRGLGDEQFF.

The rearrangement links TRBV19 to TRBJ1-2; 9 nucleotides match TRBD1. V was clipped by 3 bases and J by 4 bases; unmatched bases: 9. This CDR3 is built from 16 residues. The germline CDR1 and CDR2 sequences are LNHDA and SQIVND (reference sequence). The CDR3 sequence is CASSIGSGQGFYGYTF. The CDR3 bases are TGTGCCAGTAGTATCGGGTCCGGACAGGGGTTCTATGGCTACACCTTC.

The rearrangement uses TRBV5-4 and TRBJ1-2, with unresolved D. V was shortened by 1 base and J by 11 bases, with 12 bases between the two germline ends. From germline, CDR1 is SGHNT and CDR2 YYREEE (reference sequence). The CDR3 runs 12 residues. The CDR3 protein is CASSLLREGYTF. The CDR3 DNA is TGTGCCAGCAGCTTGCTCCGGGAGGGTTACACCTTC.

The CDR3 region has the DNA TGTGCCAGCAGTTCTGGAACGTGGGACTGGGAGTACTTC. It specifies CASSSGTWDWEYF. The chain carries TRBV28 and TRBJ2-7, with D possibly matching TRBD2 (6 bases). The CDR3 spans 13 residues. Trimming shortened V by 4 bases and J by 11 bases, and 18 bases separated the two germline ends. CDR1 MDHEN and CDR2 SYDVKM come from the germline V gene.

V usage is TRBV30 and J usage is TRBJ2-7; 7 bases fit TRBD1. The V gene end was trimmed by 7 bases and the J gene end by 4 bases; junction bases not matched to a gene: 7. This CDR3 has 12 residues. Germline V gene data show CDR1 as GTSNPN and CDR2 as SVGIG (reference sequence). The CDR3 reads CASTGVQYEQYF. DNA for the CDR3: TGTGCCTCAACAGGGGTTCAATACGAGCAGTACTTC.

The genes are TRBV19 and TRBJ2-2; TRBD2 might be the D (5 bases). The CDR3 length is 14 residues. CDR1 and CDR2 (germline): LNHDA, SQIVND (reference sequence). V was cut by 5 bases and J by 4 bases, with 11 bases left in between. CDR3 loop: CASSSPGGTGELFF. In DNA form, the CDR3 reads TGTGCCAGTAGTTCCCCTGGAGGCACCGGGGAGCTGTTTTTT.

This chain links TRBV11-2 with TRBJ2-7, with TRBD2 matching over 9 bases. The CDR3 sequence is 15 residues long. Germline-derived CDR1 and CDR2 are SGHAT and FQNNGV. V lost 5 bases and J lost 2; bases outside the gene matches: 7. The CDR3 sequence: CASSHPLAGAYEQYF. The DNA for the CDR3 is TGTGCCAGCAGCCATCCTTTAGCGGGAGCCTACGAGCAGTACTTC.